The T cell receptor beta chain described here comes from a study of neurological immune-mediated disorders. The ends were cut back, 1 base at V and 7 bases at J, with 8 bases in the middle. CDR1 is SGHNT, CDR2 YYREEE, per germline (reference sequence). This CDR3 has 13 amino acids. Each TCR transcript was tagged with a 10-nucleotide random UMI during 5'RACE. MiXCR, applied by TCRdb to the 5' RACE reads, yields one record per CDR3 protein. The data show 66,000 or so distinct CDR3 sequences, 3.4% seen once. In this sample, this clonotype turned up many times. Its antigen is not known. Study outcomes and limitations: Sharing of CDR3 amino acid sequences among expanded clones across subjects was absent, suggesting private repertoires in all groups. A possible signature was seen in one related-CDR3 cluster, into which phylogenetic grouping placed the repertoires of 18 of 34 multiple sclerosis patients. The authors found no clinical or MRI feature associated with the multiple sclerosis repertoire cluster.

V gene TRBV5-4 combines with J gene TRBJ1-4; TRBD1 is a possible D gene (5 bases). The sequenced sample was PBMCs. The origin of this receptor is a man aged 40-49 years with multiple sclerosis. CDR3 DNA: TGTGCCAGCAGCTTGTGGGGCGGTGAAAAACTGTTTTTT. Protein: CASSLWGGEKLFF.